This T cell receptor beta chain is drawn from a study of CD8 T cells in Susac syndrome. Overall study results and limits: An acknowledgment was made by the study that its TCR sequencing and HLA analysis involved relatively few individuals.

RNA in amounts of about 0.45 to 1 ug was reverse transcribed with random hexamers. immunoSEQ multiplex PCR amplified TCR beta CDR3 across 54 Vbeta, 13 Jbeta. MiXCR, applied by TCRdb to the immunoSEQ multiplex PCR reads, yields one record per CDR3 protein. This table has more than 120,000 distinct CDR3 sequences, 94% appearing once. TEMRA cells were FACS-enriched, while CD8+ and CD4+ T cells were negatively isolated. This clonotype was recorded a few times. Its target is not known. The sequenced sample consisted of CD4+ T cells from PBMCs. The sequence was collected from a human donor in good health.

The CDR3 sequence is CASSPTGTGGYEQYF. The CDR3, as DNA: TGTGCCAGCAGTCCGACCGGGACAGGGGGCTACGAGCAGTACTTC. This chain links TRBV27 with TRBJ2-7; 11 nucleotides match TRBD1. Losses at the gene ends were 5 bases for V and 3 bases for J; bases not matched to a gene: 6. The CDR3 length is 15 residues. Germline loops: CDR1 MNHEY, CDR2 SMNVEV (reference sequence).